Below are 27 T cell receptor beta chains sequenced from a single sample in a study of shared clonotypes between healthy human individuals. Method: immunoSEQ multiplex PCR; TCRdb's copy keeps in-frame clones and lacks some. This repertoire shows under 1,100,000 clones, 70% to 80% found once; its top ten account for roughly 0.61%. Sequenced material: memory CD4+ T cells from PBMCs. Subset described: CD45RA-negative fraction. Receptors were obtained from a young man in good health. Some clones in this sample may be carry-over from other donors' samples.

This chain joins TRBV5-1 and TRBJ1-5; D gene ambiguous. The CDR3 sequence is 13 residues long. CDR1 and CDR2 (germline): SGHRS, YFSETQ. V shed 2 bases and J shed 7 bases, with 10 bases lying between them. CDR3 sequence: CASSLMLGQPQHF. The CDR3 DNA sequence: TGCGCCAGCAGCTTAATGCTGGGGCAGCCCCAGCATTTT.

The rearrangement joins TRBV28 to TRBJ1-4, with D unclear. Trimming removed 4 bases from V and 0 bases from J, with 12 bases in between. The V gene's germline CDR1 is MDHEN and CDR2 SYDVKM. This CDR3 region has 16 residues. The CDR3 sequence: CASSYPNPATNEKLFF. Here the CDR3 DNA reads TGTGCCAGCAGTTACCCCAACCCTGCAACTAATGAAAAACTGTTTTTT.

The CDR3 is CASSERGQFSYEQYF. The CDR3 DNA is TGCGCCAGCAGTGAGAGGGGACAGTTCTCCTACGAGCAGTACTTC. V is TRBV10-2 and J is TRBJ2-7; 7 bases align to TRBD1. CDR3 size: 15 residues. V was pared by 2 bases and J by 0 bases, with 4 bases of the junction left unmatched. Germline V gene lookup returns CDR1 WSHSY and CDR2 SAAADI.

This rearrangement joins TRBV7-8 to TRBJ1-5, with TRBD1 matching 8 bases. The CDR3 loop spans 15 amino acids. V lost 3 bases, J lost 6 bases, and 7 bases stayed unmatched. In germline, CDR1 is SGHVS, CDR2 FQNEAQ. The DNA for the CDR3 is TGTGCCAGCAGCTTCGGACAGGGTATAGGTCAGCCCCAGCATTTT. This sequence encodes CASSFGQGIGQPQHF.

The chain carries TRBV19 and TRBJ2-1; 7 nucleotides agree with TRBD2. This CDR3 is 15 amino acids long. CDR1 and CDR2 from the germline V gene are LNHDA and SQIVND (reference sequence). The junction had 2 bases not matched to a gene; V was cut back by 0 bases and J by 3 bases. CDR3 residues: CASSIEGLNYNEQFF. The DNA of the CDR3 is TGTGCCAGTAGTATAGAGGGACTAAACTACAATGAGCAGTTCTTC.

The J gene is TRBJ2-1, the V gene TRBV5-6, with D maybe TRBD2 (5 bases). Germline V gene data show CDR1 as SGHDT and CDR2 as YYEEEE. The CDR3 is 15 residues long. V shed 4 bases and J shed 3 bases, with 14 bases lying between them. CDR3 DNA: TGTGCCAGCAGCCCAGGACGGGGAAGCTACAATGAGCAGTTCTTC. This gives the protein CASSPGRGSYNEQFF.

This chain connects TRBV7-6 to TRBJ1-1; D is unclear. V dropped 3 bases and J dropped 1 base, with 6 bases sitting between them. This CDR3 comprises 13 residues. Looked up from germline, CDR1 is SGHVS and CDR2 is FNYEAQ. The DNA for the CDR3 is TGTGCCAGCAGCTTTCTTAAGAACACTGAAGCTTTCTTT. It codes for CASSFLKNTEAFF.

The V gene is TRBV11-1, the J gene TRBJ2-7; 9 bases align to TRBD2. With V trimmed by 3 bases and J by 3 bases, 6 bases remained unmatched. CDR1 SGHAT and CDR2 FQDESV come from the germline V gene (reference sequence). The length of the CDR3 is 15 residues. CDR3 loop: CASSFLASGNYEQYF. CDR3 DNA: TGTGCCAGCAGCTTCCTGGCTAGCGGGAACTACGAGCAGTACTTC.

This rearrangement joins TRBV7-9 to TRBJ1-4; D unresolved. The germline V and J ends were trimmed by 5 bases and 5 bases, with 18 bases remaining between them. CDR1 is SEHNR and CDR2 is FQNEAQ in the germline V gene (reference sequence). The CDR3 loop spans 16 amino acids. CDR3 amino acids: CASSPPPRAQNEKLFF. In nucleotides, the CDR3 is TGTGCCAGCAGCCCTCCCCCCCGGGCCCAAAATGAAAAACTGTTTTTT.

V is TRBV27 and J is TRBJ2-1, with D perhaps matching TRBD2 (5 bases). V lost 2 bases to trimming and J lost 7 bases, with 21 bases between them. The CDR3 runs 17 residues. The V gene's germline CDR1 is MNHEY and CDR2 SMNVEV (reference sequence). CDR3 DNA sequence: TGTGCCAGCAGTTTACCTGCGTCGGTGGGAGTAGGAAATGAGCAGTTCTTC. Translating it yields CASSLPASVGVGNEQFF.

In regard to this clone: A much larger clone lies one base from this, so it may be a read error. This chain uses TRBV5-4 with TRBJ2-7, with 7 bases identical to TRBD1. The V and J ends lost 0 bases and 3 bases, in that order; junction bases with no gene match: 0. This CDR3 is built from 13 residues. Germline V CDR1 and CDR2: SGHNT, YYREEE (reference sequence). The CDR3 reads CASSLGTGYEQYF. CDR3 DNA: TGTGCCAGCAGCTTGGGGACAGGCTACGAGCAGTACTTC.

The rearrangement joins TRBV6-5 to TRBJ2-7; TRBD2 matches 9 bases. This CDR3 has 13 amino acids. The V and J ends lost 2 bases and 9 bases, in that order; junction bases with no gene match: 5. Per germline, CDR1 MNHEY and CDR2 SVGAGI. The CDR3 nucleotides are TGTGCCAGCAGTTACAATAGCGGGAGTGCGCAGTACTTC. Translation: CASSYNSGSAQYF.

This clone was seen a few times. The rearrangement uses TRBV18 and TRBJ2-1; no reliable D call. The CDR3 extends over 15 amino acids. Trimming cost V 3 bases and J 0 bases, with 9 bases left between them. The germline V gene has CDR1 KGHSH and CDR2 LQKENI. CDR3 sequence (DNA): TGTGCCAGCTCACCCACAAGGAGCTCCTACAATGAGCAGTTCTTC. This gives the protein CASSPTRSSYNEQFF.

The V gene is TRBV2, the J gene TRBJ2-1, with a tentative D call TRBD2 (7 bases). The V gene's germline CDR1 is SNHLY and CDR2 FYNNEI. Trimming stripped 11 bases from V and 7 bases from J, with 18 bases between. This CDR3 is 13 amino acids long. CDR3 sequence reads: CAGGGSARNEQFF. The CDR3 DNA follows: TGTGCCGGGGGGGGCTCGGCGAGGAATGAGCAGTTCTTC.

A note on this clone: The same CDR3 can be traced to other DNA sequences in this sample. The chain recombines TRBV5-1 with TRBJ1-1, with 7 bases matching TRBD1. CDR1 is SGHRS and CDR2 is YFSETQ in the germline V gene. The CDR3 sequence is 14 residues long. Losses at the gene ends were 0 bases for V and 3 bases for J; bases not matched to a gene: 2. The CDR3 sequence: CASSLVRGDTEAFF. The DNA of the CDR3 is TGCGCCAGCAGCTTGGTCAGGGGGGACACTGAAGCTTTCTTT.

Judged by abundance, this clone is medium-sized. The V call is TRBV9, the J call TRBJ1-1; D is possibly TRBD1 (5 bases). There are 14 residues in the CDR3. V was shortened by 4 bases and J by 6 bases, with 16 bases between the two germline ends. Germline V gene data show CDR1 as SGDLS and CDR2 as YYNGEE. Here the CDR3 reads CASSPRGGSAEAFF. The DNA of the CDR3 is TGTGCCAGCAGCCCACGGGGGGGAAGCGCTGAAGCTTTCTTT.

Concerning this clone itself: The sample carries other DNA sequences with the same CDR3. This chain uses TRBV5-1 with TRBJ2-1, with 8 bases aligning to TRBD2. Germline V CDR1 and CDR2: SGHRS, YFSETQ. The V and J ends lost 0 bases and 2 bases, in that order; junction bases with no gene match: 4. The CDR3 spans 16 residues. CDR3 coding DNA: TGCGCCAGCAGCTTGGGAGCGGGAGTTGCCTACAATGAGCAGTTCTTC. This codes for CASSLGAGVAYNEQFF. The full variable domain, rest sourced from reference TRBV5-1 and TRBJ2-1, is KAGVTQTPRYLIKTRGQQVTLSCSPISGHRSVSWYQQTPGQGLQFLFEYFSETQRNKGNFPGRFSGRQFSNSRSEMNVSTLELGDSALYLCASSLGAGVAYNEQFFGPGTRLTVL.

This sequence joins TRBV18 and TRBJ2-1, with 9 bases that match TRBD1. This CDR3 spans 18 amino acids. Germline loops: CDR1 KGHSH, CDR2 LQKENI. V dropped 1 base and J dropped 0; count of bases not matched to a gene: 7. CDR3 nucleotides: TGTGCCAGCTCACCACAGAGGACAGGGGTAAGCTCCTACAATGAGCAGTTCTTC. Translated: CASSPQRTGVSSYNEQFF.

The chain employs TRBV27 and TRBJ2-6, with 9 bases fitting TRBD1. CDR3 size: 17 residues. The germline V gene has CDR1 MNHEY and CDR2 SMNVEV (reference sequence). V trimming: 10 bases; J trimming: 4 bases; junction bases outside the gene matches: 14. The CDR3 DNA sequence: TGTGCCACAGGGGACTACGGGACAGGGTCCGGGGCCAACGTCCTGACTTTC. Translating it yields CATGDYGTGSGANVLTF.

The rearrangement joins TRBV28 to TRBJ2-5, with TRBD1 matching 10 bases. J lost 5 bases, V lost 8 bases, and 8 bases had no gene match. The V gene's germline CDR1 is MDHEN and CDR2 SYDVKM. The CDR3 loop spans 14 amino acids. This CDR3 reads CASGGTGARETQYF. CDR3 sequence (DNA): TGTGCCAGCGGTGGGACAGGGGCCAGGGAGACCCAGTACTTC.

This chain uses TRBV28 with TRBJ1-5, with D maybe TRBD1 (6 bases). V was trimmed by 4 bases and J by 7 bases, leaving 11 bases between them. CDR1 and CDR2 from the germline V gene are MDHEN and SYDVKM. This CDR3 spans 13 amino acids. CDR3 sequence reads: CASSSTGYQPQHF. Here the CDR3 DNA reads TGTGCCAGCAGTTCCACAGGGTACCAGCCCCAGCATTTT.

This clone came up once. This chain connects TRBV6-1 to TRBJ2-7; D is unresolved. V gave up 4 bases and J gave up 4 bases, with 20 bases separating them. This CDR3 is built from 16 residues. CDR1 is MNHNS, CDR2 SASEGT, per germline. CDR3 nucleotide sequence: TGTGCCAGCAGTGCGCGAGACCGGTCCCCCCTTTACGAGCAGTACTTC. Amino acid sequence: CASSARDRSPLYEQYF.

The gene calls are TRBV6-6 and TRBJ2-2; D gene uncertain. The ends were cut back, 6 bases at V and 2 bases at J, with 13 bases in the middle. CDR3 length equals 15 residues. From germline, CDR1 is MNHNY and CDR2 SVGAGI (reference sequence). Here the CDR3 DNA reads TGTGCCAGCAGCCTGCCTGGAGTAAACACCGGGGAGCTGTTTTTT. Translated, it gives CASSLPGVNTGELFF.

This chain joins TRBV5-1 and TRBJ2-3; TRBD2 is a possible D gene (6 bases). The CDR3 is 16 residues long. V lost 2 bases and J lost 4, with 17 bases in between. Germline loops: CDR1 SGHRS, CDR2 YFSETQ. DNA of the CDR3: TGCGCCAGCAGCTTTCGGCCGGGAGCTAGCGCAGATACGCAGTATTTT. It yields the protein CASSFRPGASADTQYF. Using reference TRBV5-1 and TRBJ2-3 for the parts outside the CDR3, the full variable domain is KAGVTQTPRYLIKTRGQQVTLSCSPISGHRSVSWYQQTPGQGLQFLFEYFSETQRNKGNFPGRFSGRQFSNSRSEMNVSTLELGDSALYLCASSFRPGASADTQYFGPGTRLTVL.

The chain couples TRBV9 to TRBJ2-1; D uncertain. The CDR3 totals 16 residues. The germline CDR1 and CDR2 sequences are SGDLS and YYNGEE. V was trimmed by 4 bases and J by 0 bases, leaving 14 bases between them. CDR3 sequence: CASSSPDGSSYNEQFF. In nucleotides, the CDR3 is TGTGCCAGCAGCTCTCCGGACGGAAGCTCCTACAATGAGCAGTTCTTC.

The chain recombines TRBV9 with TRBJ2-3; 7 nucleotides agree with TRBD2. The germline gives CDR1 SGDLS, CDR2 YYNGEE. The CDR3 has 16 residues. Trimming cost V 0 bases and J 1 base; bases outside gene matches: 5. CDR3 protein: CASSVAPTSGTDTQYF. The CDR3 nucleotides read TGTGCCAGCAGCGTAGCCCCTACTAGCGGCACAGATACGCAGTATTTT.

Regarding this clone: A read error may account for a junction end that differs from germline. The chain links TRBV30 to TRBJ2-7; 7 positions agree with TRBD2. Germline CDR1 is GTSNPN and CDR2 is SVGIG (reference sequence). This CDR3 is built from 11 residues. The CDR3 DNA is TGTGCCTGGAGCGGCTTCACCGTAGCGGGCTTC. The encoded protein is CAWSGFTVAGF.